This is a list of T cell receptor beta chains from one sample in a study of T cell clones after liver transplantation. Here immunoSEQ multiplex PCR was the method, and the copy in TCRdb shows in-frame clones only, minus some. The sample lists some 75,000 clones; 80% were seen once. Specimen: CD4+ T cells from blood, collected before liver transplant. These receptors were collected from a human donor who received a liver transplant. Both conserved end residues are part of each CDR3. A D gene is named only where the DNA matches it firmly. Size is omitted from some rows. Given values are once, few, many or a class for expanded clones.

TRBD2,TRBV15,TRBJ2-1,few,CATSRGAGGPYEQFF,TGTGCCACCAGCAGAGGGGCGGGAGGGCCCTATGAGCAGTTCTTC
TRBD2,TRBV11-2,TRBJ2-7,NA,CASLGGLADEQYF,TGTGCCAGCCTGGGGGGACTAGCGGACGAGCAGTACTTC
TRBD2,TRBV28,TRBJ2-7,NA,CASTSMTSGEQYF,TGTGCCAGCACCTCTATGACTAGCGGGGAGCAGTACTTC
NA,TRBV5-8,TRBJ2-5,NA,CASSRSGTPYF,TGTGCCAGCAGCCGCTCGGGGACGCCGTACTTC
NA,TRBV30,TRBJ1-5,NA,CAWGGTPTYSNQPQHF,TGTGCCTGGGGGGGGACACCGACTTATAGCAATCAGCCCCAGCATTTT
NA,TRBV7-9,TRBJ1-5,NA,CASSSDGLRQPQHF,TGTGCCAGCAGCTCAGATGGGTTGCGGCAGCCCCAGCATTTT
NA,TRBV7-6,TRBJ1-1,NA,CASSLRGPGTAEAFF,TGTGCCAGCAGCTTACGAGGTCCGGGGACGGCTGAAGCTTTCTTT
NA,TRBV9,TRBJ2-3,NA,CASSVVGDGTDTQYF,TGTGCCAGCAGCGTAGTTGGGGACGGCACAGATACGCAGTATTTT
NA,TRBV19,TRBJ2-3,NA,CASSIRVFRTDTQYF,TGTGCCAGTAGTATCCGGGTGTTCCGCACAGATACGCAGTATTTT
NA,TRBV14,TRBJ2-1,NA,CASSPTGDEQFF,TGTGCCAGCAGCCCTACTGGGGATGAGCAGTTCTTC
NA,TRBV7-3,TRBJ1-4,NA,CASSRRIVREKLFF,TGTGCCAGCAGCCGGCGTATCGTTAGAGAAAAACTGTTTTTT
NA,TRBV28,TRBJ1-1,once,CASSLTGRGNTEAFF,TGTGCCAGCAGTTTAACGGGACGGGGGAACACTGAAGCTTTCTTT
NA,TRBV7-2,TRBJ2-2,NA,CASSLYDTGELFF,TGTGCCAGCAGCTTATACGACACCGGGGAGCTGTTTTTT
NA,TRBV28,TRBJ1-2,NA,CASSLSGYGYTF,TGTGCCAGCAGTTTATCCGGGTATGGCTACACCTTC
NA,TRBV7-9,TRBJ2-3,few,CASSSVDTQYF,TGTGCCAGCAGCTCCGTAGATACGCAGTATTTT
TRBD1,TRBV6-5,TRBJ2-5,NA,CASSPRGQVRETQYF,TGTGCCAGCAGTCCCAGGGGACAGGTGCGAGAGACCCAGTACTTC
NA,TRBV2,TRBJ1-1,NA,CASRGLSITEAFF,TGTGCCAGCAGGGGACTGTCGATCACTGAAGCTTTCTTT
NA,TRBV6-5,TRBJ2-1,NA,CASRWGDNEQFF,TGTGCCAGCAGGTGGGGGGACAATGAGCAGTTCTTC
NA,TRBV5-1,TRBJ2-7,once,CASSILHGSRDEQYF,TGCGCCAGCAGCATCTTACATGGTTCAAGAGACGAGCAGTACTTC
NA,TRBV19,TRBJ1-2,once,CASTRGGVDGGYTF,TGTGCCAGTACCCGAGGGGGGGTAGATGGTGGCTACACCTTC
NA,TRBV10-2,TRBJ1-1,NA,CATSDIGAEAFF,TGCGCCACCTCAGATATTGGCGCTGAAGCTTTCTTT
TRBD2,TRBV5-1,TRBJ2-1,once,CASSLASGGSYNEQFF,TGCGCCAGCAGCTTGGCGTCGGGGGGCTCCTACAATGAGCAGTTCTTC
NA,TRBV7-2,TRBJ2-1,NA,CASSLGNSGYNEQFF,TGTGCCAGCAGCTTAGGGAATAGCGGCTACAATGAGCAGTTCTTC
TRBD1,TRBV6-4,TRBJ2-2,NA,CASSRRDRGGDTGELFF,TGTGCCAGCAGTCGCCGGGACAGGGGGGGGGACACCGGGGAGCTGTTTTTT
NA,TRBV11-2,TRBJ2-1,once,CASSLDRGRAFNEQFF,TGTGCCAGCAGCTTAGATCGCGGGCGGGCCTTCAATGAGCAGTTCTTC
TRBD1,TRBV7-6,TRBJ2-2,few,CASSWPGQGNTGELFF,TGTGCCAGCAGCTGGCCGGGACAGGGGAACACCGGGGAGCTGTTTTTT
NA,TRBV11-2,TRBJ1-3,NA,CASSSGRSSGNTIYF,TGTGCCAGCAGCTCCGGACGGAGCTCTGGAAACACCATATATTTT
NA,TRBV7-6,TRBJ2-5,once,CASSPPGALYQETQYF,TGTGCCAGCAGCCCCCCGGGCGCATTGTACCAAGAGACCCAGTACTTC
NA,TRBV2,TRBJ2-7,NA,CASHRDYEQYF,TGTGCCAGCCATAGAGACTACGAGCAGTACTTC
NA,TRBV19,TRBJ1-2,many,CASREVNTGYYGYTF,TGTGCCAGCCGAGAAGTGAACACAGGGTACTATGGCTACACCTTC
NA,TRBV18,TRBJ2-6,once,CASSPSPTPIGVGANVLTF,TGTGCCAGCTCACCATCCCCGACCCCGATTGGGGTGGGGGCCAACGTCCTGACTTTC
NA,TRBV6-5,TRBJ2-1,NA,CASRNANEQFF,TGTGCCAGCAGAAATGCCAATGAGCAGTTCTTC
TRBD1,TRBV2,TRBJ1-4,once,CASIAGQGLATNEKLFF,TGTGCCAGCATCGCGGGACAGGGGCTTGCAACTAATGAAAAACTGTTTTTT
NA,TRBV2,TRBJ1-4,NA,CASRQQGGYNEKLFF,TGTGCCAGCAGGCAACAAGGCGGGTATAATGAAAAACTGTTTTTT
NA,TRBV7-3,TRBJ1-1,NA,CASSSGRENTEAFF,TGTGCCAGCAGCTCGGGACGGGAGAACACTGAAGCTTTCTTT
NA,TRBV5-1,TRBJ2-7,NA,CASSDSYEQYF,TGCGCCAGCAGCGACTCCTACGAGCAGTACTTC
NA,TRBV19,TRBJ1-5,NA,CASSISRDQPQHF,TGTGCCAGTAGTATAAGTAGGGATCAGCCCCAGCATTTT
TRBD2,TRBV4-3,TRBJ2-3,NA,CASSPRPSGATDTQYF,TGCGCCAGCAGCCCCCGGCCCAGCGGGGCCACAGATACGCAGTATTTT
NA,TRBV28,TRBJ1-5,NA,CAGTGGNQPQHF,TGTGCGGGGACCGGGGGCAATCAGCCCCAGCATTTT
TRBD2,TRBV5-1,TRBJ2-2,NA,CASSLGLAGGRTGELFF,TGCGCCAGCAGCTTAGGACTAGCGGGAGGCCGCACCGGGGAGCTGTTTTTT
NA,TRBV5-4,TRBJ1-2,NA,CASSLGGSYGYTF,TGTGCCAGCAGCTTGGGGGGGAGCTATGGCTACACCTTC
NA,TRBV2,TRBJ2-3,NA,CASSEEGDTQYF,TGTGCCAGCAGTGAAGAAGGGGATACGCAGTATTTT
NA,TRBV4-2,TRBJ2-7,NA,CASSLRDSRSSGNYEQYF,TGTGCCAGCAGCCTCCGGGACTCCCGTTCCTCGGGAAACTACGAGCAGTACTTC
TRBD1,TRBV7-9,TRBJ1-1,once,CASSLMTGDTEAFF,TGTGCCAGCAGCTTAATGACAGGGGACACTGAAGCTTTCTTT
TRBD1,TRBV30,TRBJ1-1,once,CAWRGTVLNTEAFF,TGTGCCTGGAGGGGGACAGTCTTGAACACTGAAGCTTTCTTT
TRBD2,TRBV28,TRBJ2-5,NA,CASRTIAGVGTQYF,TGTGCCAGCAGGACAATAGCGGGAGTGGGGACCCAGTACTTC
TRBD1,TRBV9,TRBJ1-2,once,CASSAPRGQGGYTF,TGTGCCAGCAGCGCCCCAAGGGGACAGGGTGGCTACACCTTC
TRBD1,TRBV30,TRBJ1-5,NA,CAWSPGGSRNQPQHF,TGTGCCTGGAGTCCAGGGGGAAGTCGGAATCAGCCCCAGCATTTT
NA,TRBV9,TRBJ2-1,NA,CASSVGYNEQFF,TGTGCCAGCAGCGTCGGGTACAATGAGCAGTTCTTC
NA,TRBV18,TRBJ2-2,NA,CASSITANTGELFF,TGTGCCAGCTCTATTACAGCGAACACCGGGGAGCTGTTTTTT
NA,TRBV7-2,TRBJ1-2,NA,CASSPYNDGYTF,TGTGCCAGCAGCCCCTACAACGATGGCTACACCTTC
NA,TRBV12-5,TRBJ2-5,NA,CASAPAGGKETQYF,TGTGCTAGTGCTCCTGCTGGGGGGAAAGAGACCCAGTACTTC
TRBD1,TRBV27,TRBJ1-1,NA,CASSHSGGGQAFF,TGTGCCAGCAGTCATTCAGGGGGCGGACAAGCTTTCTTT
TRBD2,TRBV9,TRBJ2-3,NA,CASSGGTTTADTQYF,TGTGCCAGCAGCGGGGGGACTACAACGGCAGATACGCAGTATTTT
TRBD1,TRBV5-8,TRBJ2-5,NA,CASRVQGQETQYF,TGTGCCAGCAGGGTACAGGGGCAAGAGACCCAGTACTTC
NA,TRBV5-1,TRBJ2-7,NA,CASRFTTGRNSYEQYF,TGCGCCAGCAGATTTACTACAGGGCGGAACTCCTACGAGCAGTACTTC
NA,TRBV29-1,TRBJ1-3,NA,CSVDMASDTIYF,TGCAGCGTTGACATGGCAAGCGACACCATATATTTT
TRBD1,TRBV2,TRBJ2-5,NA,CASSGGTGGLSETQYF,TGTGCCAGCAGTGGAGGGACAGGGGGTCTATCAGAGACCCAGTACTTC
TRBD2,TRBV6-1,TRBJ2-1,NA,CASSGKASGDYNEQFF,TGTGCCAGCAGTGGGAAAGCTAGCGGGGACTACAATGAGCAGTTCTTC